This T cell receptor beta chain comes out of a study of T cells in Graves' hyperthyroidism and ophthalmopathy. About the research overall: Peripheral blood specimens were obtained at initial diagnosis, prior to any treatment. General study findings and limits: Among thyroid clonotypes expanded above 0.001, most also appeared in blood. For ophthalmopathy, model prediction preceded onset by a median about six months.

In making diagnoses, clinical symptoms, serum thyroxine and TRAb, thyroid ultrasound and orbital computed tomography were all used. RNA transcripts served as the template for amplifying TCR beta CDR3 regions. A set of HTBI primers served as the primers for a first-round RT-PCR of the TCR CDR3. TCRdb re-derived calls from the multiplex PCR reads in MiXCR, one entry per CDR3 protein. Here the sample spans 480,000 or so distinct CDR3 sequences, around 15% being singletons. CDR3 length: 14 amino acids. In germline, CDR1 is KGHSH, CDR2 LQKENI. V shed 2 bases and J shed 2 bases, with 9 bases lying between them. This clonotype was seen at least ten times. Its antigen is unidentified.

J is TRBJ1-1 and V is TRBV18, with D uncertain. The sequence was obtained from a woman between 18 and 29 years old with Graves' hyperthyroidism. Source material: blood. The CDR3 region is CASSPEQFNTEAFF. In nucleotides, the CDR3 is TGTGCCAGCTCACCAGAACAGTTCAACACTGAAGCTTTCTTT.